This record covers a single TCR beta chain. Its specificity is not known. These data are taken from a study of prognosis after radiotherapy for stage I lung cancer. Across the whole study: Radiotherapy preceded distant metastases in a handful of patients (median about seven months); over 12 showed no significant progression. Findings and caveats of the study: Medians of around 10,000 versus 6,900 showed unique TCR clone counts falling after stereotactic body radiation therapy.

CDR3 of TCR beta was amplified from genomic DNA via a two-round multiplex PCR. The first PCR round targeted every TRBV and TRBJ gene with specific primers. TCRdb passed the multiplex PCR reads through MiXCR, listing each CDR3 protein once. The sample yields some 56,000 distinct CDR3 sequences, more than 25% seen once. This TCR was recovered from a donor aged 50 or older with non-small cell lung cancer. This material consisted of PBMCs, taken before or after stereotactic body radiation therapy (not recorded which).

The CDR3 protein is CSPYRVGGTGELFF. For the CDR3, the DNA is TGCAGCCCTTACAGGGTAGGGGGCACCGGGGAGCTGTTTTTT. This chain uses TRBV29-1 with TRBJ2-2; a weak D match, TRBD1 (6 bases). The CDR3 runs 14 residues. Germline V gene lookup returns CDR1 SQVTM and CDR2 ANQGSEA. Deletions cut 8 bases from V and 4 bases from J, with 17 bases between.